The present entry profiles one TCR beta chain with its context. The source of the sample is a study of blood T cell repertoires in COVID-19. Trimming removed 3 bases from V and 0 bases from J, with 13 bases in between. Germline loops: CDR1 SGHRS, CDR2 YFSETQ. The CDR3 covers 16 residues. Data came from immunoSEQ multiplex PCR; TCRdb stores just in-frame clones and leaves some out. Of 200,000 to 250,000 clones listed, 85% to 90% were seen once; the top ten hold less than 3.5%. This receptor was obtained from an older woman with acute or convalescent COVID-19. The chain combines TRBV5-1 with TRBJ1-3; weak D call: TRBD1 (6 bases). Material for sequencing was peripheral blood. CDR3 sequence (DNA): TGCGCCAGCAGCTCCTCTGGGACAAGCTCTGGAAACACCATATATTTT. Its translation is CASSSSGTSSGNTIYF.